These 4 T cell receptor beta chains originate from one sample sequenced in a study of T cells in Graves' hyperthyroidism and ophthalmopathy. What was amplified from RNA transcripts were TCR beta CDR3 regions. Using the HTBI primer set, a first-round RT-PCR was run on the TCR CDR3. TCRdb reprocessed the multiplex PCR reads with MiXCR, giving one entry per CDR3 protein. Here the sample spans about 510,000 distinct CDR3 sequences, 11% to 15% being singletons. Material for sequencing was blood. These receptors were taken from a woman aged 40 to 50 with Graves' hyperthyroidism.

V and J are TRBV28 and TRBJ2-5, with TRBD2 matching 12 bases. The germline V gene has CDR1 MDHEN and CDR2 SYDVKM. V shed 6 bases, J shed 1 base, and the junction held 9 bases outside the gene matches. The CDR3 runs 17 residues. The CDR3 sequence is CASSLLAGGRIQETQYF. The CDR3, as DNA: TGTGCCAGCAGCCTCCTAGCGGGAGGGAGAATCCAAGAGACCCAGTACTTC.

This clonotype has ten or more counts. The chain combines TRBV28 with TRBJ2-2; 11 nucleotides align to TRBD2. Germline V gives CDR1 MDHEN, CDR2 SYDVKM. CDR3 size: 16 residues. V gave up 3 bases and J gave up 3 bases; unmatched junction bases: 3. This chain's CDR3 is CASSFSGRAHTGELFF. The CDR3, as DNA: TGTGCCAGCAGTTTTAGCGGGAGGGCCCACACCGGGGAGCTGTTTTTT.

This clonotype has a count of ten or more. CDR3 DNA sequence: TGTGCCAGCTCACCCTCTTCGCAGGGCTTGGGCTACACCTTC. Its protein product is CASSPSSQGLGYTF. The V and J genes are TRBV18 and TRBJ1-2; D might be TRBD1 (5 bases). Germline CDR1 is KGHSH and CDR2 is LQKENI. V dropped 3 bases and J dropped 8 bases, with 16 bases sitting between them. The CDR3 sequence is 14 residues long. The entire variable domain, with the rest obtained from reference TRBV18 and TRBJ1-2, is as follows: NAGVMQNPRHLVRRRGQEARLRCSPMKGHSHVYWYRQLPEEGLKFMVYLQKENIIDESGMPKERFSAEFPKEGPSILRIQQVVRGDSAAYFCASSPSSQGLGYTFGSGTRLTVV.

This chain joins TRBV27 and TRBJ1-5, with D possibly called TRBD1 or TRBD2 (5 bases each). The last part of the DNA fits TRBJ2-3 better; the J call may be wrong. CDR1 and CDR2 from the germline V gene are MNHEY and SMNVEV (reference sequence). The CDR3 sequence is 15 residues long. CDR3 amino acids: CASSLVWGIDQPQYF. The CDR3 DNA reads TGTGCCAGCAGTTTAGTTTGGGGGATCGATCAGCCCCAGTATTTT.